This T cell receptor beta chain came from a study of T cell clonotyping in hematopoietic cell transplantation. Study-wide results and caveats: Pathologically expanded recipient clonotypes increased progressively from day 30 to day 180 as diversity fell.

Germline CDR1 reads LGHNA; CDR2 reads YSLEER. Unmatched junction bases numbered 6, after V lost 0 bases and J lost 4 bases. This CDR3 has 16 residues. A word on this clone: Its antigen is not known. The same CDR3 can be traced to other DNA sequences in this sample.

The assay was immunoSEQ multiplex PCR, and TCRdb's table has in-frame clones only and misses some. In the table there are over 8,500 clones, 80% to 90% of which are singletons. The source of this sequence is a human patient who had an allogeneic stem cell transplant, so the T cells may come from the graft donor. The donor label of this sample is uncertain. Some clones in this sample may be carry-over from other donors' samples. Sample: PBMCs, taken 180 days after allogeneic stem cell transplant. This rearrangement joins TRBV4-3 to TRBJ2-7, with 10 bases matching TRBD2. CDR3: CASSQDRASGGYEQYF. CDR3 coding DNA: TGCGCCAGCAGCCAAGATCGGGCTAGCGGGGGATACGAGCAGTACTTC.